This T cell receptor beta chain was identified in a study of shared clonotypes between healthy human individuals. V was clipped by 0 bases and J by 1 base; unmatched bases: 1. The germline V gene encodes CDR1 SGHRS and CDR2 YFSETQ. The CDR3 has 15 residues. Here immunoSEQ multiplex PCR was the method, and the copy in TCRdb shows in-frame clones only, minus some. Here the sample spans approximately 2.5 million clones, roughly 93% being singletons. Concerning this clone: Other nucleotide sequences from this sample produce the same CDR3.

Material for sequencing was naive CD4+ T cells from PBMCs. The subset here: CD45RA+ positively selected. The receptor was derived from a man younger than 35 in good health. Some clones in this sample may be carry-over from other donors' samples. The chain is built from TRBV5-1 and TRBJ1-3; 7 bases align to TRBD1. The CDR3 is CASSLGDSSGNTIYF. CDR3 sequence (DNA): TGCGCCAGCAGCTTGGGGGACAGTTCTGGAAACACCATATATTTT.